A single sample is the source of the 25 T cell receptor beta chains below, sequenced in a study of long-term antiretroviral therapy in people with HIV (dated by TCRdb to the early 2020s). Sequencing of the TRB variable region was done with the immunoSEQ hsTCRB v3.0 assay at survey level resolution. TCRdb retrieved this table from immuneACCESS and kept in-frame rearrangements only. Not all clones are present; in checked studies, unresolved V genes account for under half, and no reason is known for the remainder. The sample table contains some 26,000 clones; only one count was recorded for approximately 78% of them. Together, the top ten hold roughly 15% of the sample. The sequenced sample was unsorted PBMCs, obtained 2.9 years after starting antiretroviral therapy. The source of these receptors is a man aged 50-59 years with HIV.

This chain links TRBV9 with TRBJ2-2; TRBD1 aligns across 7 bases. Per germline, CDR1 SGDLS and CDR2 YYNGEE. The V gene end was trimmed by 0 bases and the J gene end by 4 bases; junction bases not matched to a gene: 6. The CDR3 spans 16 residues. CDR3 in amino acids: CASSVATGWSTGELFF. DNA for the CDR3: TGTGCCAGCAGCGTAGCGACAGGGTGGAGCACCGGGGAGCTGTTTTTT.

The chain is built from TRBV5-1 and TRBJ1-3, with D unresolved. Germline assignment: CDR1 SGHRS and CDR2 YFSETQ. This CDR3 region has 11 residues. Trimming left V 7 bases short and J 9 bases short, with 11 bases between. CDR3 nucleotide sequence: TGCGCCAGCGGAGGGAGCGGCACCATATATTTT. This sequence encodes CASGGSGTIYF.

The chain employs TRBV6-5 and TRBJ2-7; D is unresolved. The CDR3 spans 15 residues. Germline CDR1 is MNHEY and CDR2 is SVGAGI. The ends were cut back, 7 bases at V and 2 bases at J, with 18 bases in the middle. The CDR3 sequence: CASTNRQESPYEQYF. Here the CDR3 DNA reads TGTGCCAGCACCAACCGCCAGGAGAGTCCCTACGAGCAGTACTTC.

This sequence joins TRBV18 and TRBJ2-6; D is unresolved. This CDR3 comprises 14 residues. The V and J ends lost 1 base and 0 bases respectively, with 1 base between them. The V gene's germline CDR1 is KGHSH and CDR2 LQKENI. The CDR3 DNA sequence: TGTGCCAGCTCACCACTCTCTGGGGCCAACGTCCTGACTTTC. It encodes CASSPLSGANVLTF.

The J gene is TRBJ1-2, the V gene TRBV28; weak D call: TRBD1 (6 bases). The CDR3 spans 15 residues. CDR1 and CDR2 (germline): MDHEN, SYDVKM. The V end lost 1 base, the J end lost 0 bases, and 9 bases lay between the germline ends. The CDR3 region has the DNA TGTGCCAGCAGTTTATTTGCAGGGGCTAACTATGGCTACACCTTC. Translated, it gives CASSLFAGANYGYTF.

The V gene is TRBV7-9, the J gene TRBJ2-3; the match to TRBD1 covers 10 bases. With V trimmed by 4 bases and J by 4 bases, 5 bases remained unmatched. This CDR3 has 15 residues. The germline V gene encodes CDR1 SEHNR and CDR2 FQNEAQ (reference sequence). The CDR3 here is CASSSGTGAADTQYF. The CDR3 DNA is TGTGCCAGCAGCTCCGGGACAGGGGCGGCAGATACGCAGTATTTT.

The rearrangement joins TRBV19 to TRBJ1-5, with TRBD1 as a possible D gene (5 bases). The CDR3 length is 17 residues. V shed 3 bases and J shed 2 bases, with 17 bases lying between them. The V gene's germline CDR1 is LNHDA and CDR2 SQIVND (reference sequence). In DNA form, the CDR3 reads TGTGCCAGTAGTATTATGGGTAGAGGGGCCGGCAATCAGCCCCAGCATTTT. This translates into CASSIMGRGAGNQPQHF.

V is TRBV27 and J is TRBJ1-6; 9 bases are shared with TRBD1. Per the germline V gene, CDR1 is MNHEY and CDR2 is SMNVEV (reference sequence). The CDR3 is made up of 16 amino acids. The V segment lost 4 bases and the J segment 7 bases; nucleotides outside the gene matches: 8. The chain's CDR3 is CASSYLSQGANSPLHF. The CDR3 bases are TGTGCCAGCAGTTACCTCTCACAGGGGGCGAATTCACCCCTCCACTTT.

This chain links TRBV10-1 with TRBJ1-1, with a possible D match to TRBD1 (6 bases). Germline V gives CDR1 WNHNN, CDR2 SYGVQD (reference sequence). V gave up 2 bases and J gave up 4 bases, with 20 bases separating them. The CDR3 is made up of 17 amino acids. CDR3 residues: CASSERALTGRGTEAFF. CDR3 coding DNA: TGCGCCAGCAGTGAGCGCGCCTTGACAGGAAGAGGCACTGAAGCTTTCTTT.

This chain links TRBV30 with TRBJ1-2; TRBD1 matches 9 bases. This CDR3 comprises 14 residues. Per the germline V gene, CDR1 is GTSNPN and CDR2 is SVGIG (reference sequence). The J segment lost 8 bases and the V segment lost 2 bases, leaving 9 bases of the junction unmatched. The CDR3 reads CAWSKGRTGDGYTF. CDR3 in DNA: TGTGCCTGGAGTAAAGGGAGGACAGGGGACGGCTACACCTTC.

The chain combines TRBV5-6 with TRBJ2-2; 8 nucleotides line up with TRBD2. Unmatched junction bases numbered 4, after V lost 0 bases and J lost 3 bases. The CDR3 has 16 amino acids. Per germline, CDR1 SGHDT and CDR2 YYEEEE. CDR3 amino acids: CASSLAGGGDTGELFF. The CDR3 region has the DNA TGTGCCAGCAGCTTGGCCGGGGGGGGAGACACCGGGGAGCTGTTTTTT. The full variable domain, in which reference TRBV5-6 and TRBJ2-2 provide the parts outside the CDR3, is DAGVTQSPTHLIKTRGQQVTLRCSPKSGHDTVSWYQQALGQGPQFIFQYYEEEERQRGNFPDRFSGHQFPNYSSELNVNALLLGDSALYLCASSLAGGGDTGELFFGEGSRLTVL.

This chain uses TRBV27 with TRBJ1-2, with TRBD1 matching 7 bases. CDR1 is MNHEY, CDR2 SMNVEV, per germline (reference sequence). J lost 4 bases, V lost 6 bases, and 5 bases had no gene match. This CDR3 comprises 13 residues. This CDR3 is CASRPQGSYGYTF. The CDR3 nucleotides read TGTGCCAGCAGACCACAGGGGAGCTATGGCTACACCTTC.

The J gene is TRBJ2-1, the V gene TRBV9; 13 bases are shared with TRBD2. The germline V gene has CDR1 SGDLS and CDR2 YYNGEE. The CDR3 spans 15 residues. Trimming took 4 bases from V and 6 from J; bases not matched to a gene: 4. The CDR3 bases are TGTGCCAGCAGCCCACGACTAGCGGGGGGCAATGAGCAGTTCTTC. Translation gives CASSPRLAGGNEQFF. Full variable domain (remainder filled in from reference TRBV9 and TRBJ2-1): DSGVTQTPKHLITATGQRVTLRCSPRSGDLSVYWYQQSLDQGLQFLIQYYNGEERAKGNILERFSAQQFPDLHSELNLSSLELGDSALYFCASSPRLAGGNEQFFGPGTRLTVL.

This clone was recorded a few times. The CDR3 loop reads CAWSPFGTGDYTF. The CDR3 DNA is TGTGCCTGGAGTCCCTTTGGGACGGGGGATTACACCTTC. The rearrangement joins TRBV30 to TRBJ1-2; D might be TRBD1 (5 bases). The V gene's germline CDR1 is GTSNPN and CDR2 SVGIG (reference sequence). Trimming cost V 2 bases and J 11 bases, with 18 bases left between them. CDR3 length: 13 residues.

The chain recombines TRBV27 with TRBJ1-1, with a weak D call TRBD1 (5 bases). V was shortened by 0 bases and J by 1 base, with 6 bases between the two germline ends. This CDR3 has 14 residues. CDR1 is MNHEY and CDR2 is SMNVEV in the germline V gene (reference sequence). CDR3 DNA sequence: TGTGCCAGCAGTTTATCTAGGGGGAACACTGAAGCTTTCTTT. This gives the protein CASSLSRGNTEAFF.

CDR3 region: CASSYGPYNEQFF. In nucleotides, the CDR3 is TGTGCCAGCAGTTACGGGCCCTACAATGAGCAGTTCTTC. The chain is built from TRBV6-5 and TRBJ2-1, with D hard to call. V was clipped by 2 bases and J by 2 bases, with 4 bases between them. The V gene's germline CDR1 is MNHEY and CDR2 SVGAGI. This CDR3 has 13 amino acids.

This chain connects TRBV28 to TRBJ1-1; 7 nucleotides agree with TRBD1. Germline V CDR1 and CDR2: MDHEN, SYDVKM. The CDR3 is 11 residues long. The ends lost 10 bases at V and 4 bases at J; junction bases unmatched: 3. The CDR3 region is CAINRGTEAFF. CDR3 nucleotides: TGTGCCATCAACAGGGGCACTGAAGCTTTCTTT.

The chain combines TRBV9 with TRBJ2-1, with 9 bases lining up with TRBD2. The V segment lost 1 base and the J segment 4 bases; nucleotides outside the gene matches: 3. Germline CDR1 is SGDLS and CDR2 is YYNGEE. The length of the CDR3 is 15 residues. CDR3 sequence reads: CASSVLAGGYNEQFF. In nucleotides, the CDR3 is TGTGCCAGCAGCGTATTGGCGGGGGGGTACAATGAGCAGTTCTTC.

This chain links TRBV7-9 with TRBJ1-2, with D possibly being TRBD1 (6 bases). Germline CDR1 reads SEHNR; CDR2 reads FQNEAQ (reference sequence). The V and J ends lost 5 bases and 4 bases respectively, with 11 bases between them. The CDR3 length is 13 residues. CDR3 amino acids: CASSGTGLYGYTF. CDR3 sequence (DNA): TGTGCCAGCAGCGGTACAGGGCTCTATGGCTACACCTTC.

This clone has just a few counts. This chain joins TRBV5-4 and TRBJ2-7, with D uncertain. V shed 2 bases and J shed 3 bases, with 12 bases lying between them. CDR1 is SGHNT, CDR2 YYREEE, per germline (reference sequence). This CDR3 contains 14 residues. Here the CDR3 reads CASSLKGGRYEQYF. The CDR3 DNA reads as TGTGCCAGCAGCTTAAAGGGTGGCCGCTACGAGCAGTACTTC.

The CDR3 loop reads CASSVGQGAVVSQYF. The CDR3 region has the DNA TGTGCCAGCAGCGTAGGACAGGGGGCTGTCGTGTCCCAGTACTTC. The chain recombines TRBV9 with TRBJ2-5; TRBD1 matches 10 bases. After removal of 0 bases from V and 9 bases from J, the junction contained 8 bases not matched to a gene. The CDR3 has 15 residues. CDR1 is SGDLS and CDR2 is YYNGEE in the germline V gene. Complete variable domain (other parts from reference TRBV9 and TRBJ2-5): DSGVTQTPKHLITATGQRVTLRCSPRSGDLSVYWYQQSLDQGLQFLIQYYNGEERAKGNILERFSAQQFPDLHSELNLSSLELGDSALYFCASSVGQGAVVSQYFGPGTRLLVL.

The V call is TRBV6-6, the J call TRBJ1-2; D gene ambiguous. CDR3 length: 14 residues. Deletions cut 0 bases from V and 4 bases from J, with 9 bases between. Germline V lookup: CDR1 MNHNY, CDR2 SVGAGI (reference sequence). DNA of the CDR3: TGTGCCAGCAGTTACTCGGACCGCGGCTATGGCTACACCTTC. This gives the protein CASSYSDRGYGYTF.

The chain joins TRBV5-1 to TRBJ1-3; tentative D call: TRBD1 (5 bases). Trimming removed 0 bases at V and 0 bases at J, with 10 bases between. CDR1 and CDR2 from the germline V gene are SGHRS and YFSETQ. This CDR3 is built from 16 residues. CDR3 region: CASSLAPQGSGNTIYF. The CDR3 nucleotides read TGCGCCAGCAGCTTGGCCCCCCAGGGCTCTGGAAACACCATATATTTT.

The CDR3 loop reads CASSPTVRQSHYEQYF. Here the CDR3 DNA reads TGTGCCAGCAGTCCGACGGTTAGACAGAGCCACTACGAGCAGTACTTC. V gene TRBV27 combines with J gene TRBJ2-7; TRBD1 is a possible D gene (5 bases). Deletions cut 5 bases from V and 3 bases from J, with 20 bases between. Germline V lookup: CDR1 MNHEY, CDR2 SMNVEV (reference sequence). The CDR3 sequence is 16 residues long.

The sample holds one count of this clone. The V gene is TRBV9, the J gene TRBJ1-2; D not resolved. The length of the CDR3 is 13 residues. Germline V gene sequence: CDR1 SGDLS, CDR2 YYNGEE. V was clipped by 1 base and J by 2 bases, with 6 bases between them. The CDR3 DNA is TGTGCCAGCAGCGTACATGGCAACTATGGCTACACCTTC. The encoded protein is CASSVHGNYGYTF.